This T cell receptor beta chain is from a study of blood T cell repertoires in COVID-19. Per the original methods: Reference gene primer amplification gave estimated nucleated cell counts. Measured with immunoSEQ multiplex PCR; TCRdb has only the in-frame clones, and not every one. For V, J and clone size, that table is used; D and trimming come from the DNA. The sample includes around 49,000 clones, roughly 82% of them seen just once. This CDR3 is 15 amino acids long. Germline trimming cut 4 bases from V and 4 bases from J; bases unmatched to any gene: 5. Looked up from germline, CDR1 is MDHEN and CDR2 is SYDVKM.

Sequencing used peripheral blood. The rearrangement links TRBV28 to TRBJ1-3; 9 nucleotides match TRBD1. The sequence derives from a woman aged 55-75 years with acute or convalescent COVID-19. The CDR3 loop reads CASSYTGGGGNTIYF. The CDR3 nucleotides are TGTGCCAGCAGTTACACAGGGGGCGGAGGAAACACCATATATTTT.